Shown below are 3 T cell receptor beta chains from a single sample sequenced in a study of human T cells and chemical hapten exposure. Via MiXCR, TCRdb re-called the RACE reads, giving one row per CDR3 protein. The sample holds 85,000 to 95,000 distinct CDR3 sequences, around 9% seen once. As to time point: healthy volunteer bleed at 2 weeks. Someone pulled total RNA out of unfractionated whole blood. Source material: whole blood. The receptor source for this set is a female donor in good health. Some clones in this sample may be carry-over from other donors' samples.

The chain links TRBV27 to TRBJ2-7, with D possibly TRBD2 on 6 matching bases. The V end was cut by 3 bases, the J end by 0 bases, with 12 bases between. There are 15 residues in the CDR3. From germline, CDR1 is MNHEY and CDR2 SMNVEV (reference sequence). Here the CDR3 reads CASSFGSGASYEQYF. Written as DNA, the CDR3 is TGTGCCAGCAGTTTCGGTAGCGGAGCCTCCTACGAGCAGTACTTC.

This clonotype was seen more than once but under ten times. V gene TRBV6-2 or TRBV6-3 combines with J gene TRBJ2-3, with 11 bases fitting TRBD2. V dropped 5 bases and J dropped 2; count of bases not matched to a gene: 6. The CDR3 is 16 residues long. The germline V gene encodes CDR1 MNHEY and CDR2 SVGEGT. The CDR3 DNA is TGTGCCAGCAGTGATAGACTAGCGGGAAACACAGATACGCAGTATTTT. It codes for CASSDRLAGNTDTQYF.

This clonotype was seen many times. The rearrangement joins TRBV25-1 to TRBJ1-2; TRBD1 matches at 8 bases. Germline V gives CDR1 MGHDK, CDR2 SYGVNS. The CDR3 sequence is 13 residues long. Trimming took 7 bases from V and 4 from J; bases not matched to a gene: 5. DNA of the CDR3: TGTGCCAGCAAATCCGGGACAGGCTATGGCTACACCTTC. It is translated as CASKSGTGYGYTF.